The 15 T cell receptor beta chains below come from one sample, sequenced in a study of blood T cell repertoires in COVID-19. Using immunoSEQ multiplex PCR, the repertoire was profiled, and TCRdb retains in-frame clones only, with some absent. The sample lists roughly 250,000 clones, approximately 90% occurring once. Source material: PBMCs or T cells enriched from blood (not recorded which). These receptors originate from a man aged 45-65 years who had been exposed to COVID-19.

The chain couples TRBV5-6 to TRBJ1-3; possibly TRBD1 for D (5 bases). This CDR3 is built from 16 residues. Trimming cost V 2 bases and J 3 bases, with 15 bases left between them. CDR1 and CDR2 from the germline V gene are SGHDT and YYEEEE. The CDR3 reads CASSFVLTGGGNTIYF. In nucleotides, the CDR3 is TGTGCCAGCAGCTTTGTCCTCACCGGGGGTGGAAACACCATATATTTT.

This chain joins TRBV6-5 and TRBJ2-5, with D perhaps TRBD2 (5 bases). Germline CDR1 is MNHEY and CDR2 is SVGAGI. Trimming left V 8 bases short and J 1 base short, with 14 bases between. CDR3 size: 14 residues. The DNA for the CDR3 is TGTGCCAGCTCCCCCTGGAGGTCCCAAGAGACCCAGTACTTC. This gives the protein CASSPWRSQETQYF.

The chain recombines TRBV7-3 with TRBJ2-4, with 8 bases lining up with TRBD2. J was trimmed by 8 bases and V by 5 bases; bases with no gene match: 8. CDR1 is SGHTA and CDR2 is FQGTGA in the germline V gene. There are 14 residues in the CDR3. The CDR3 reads CASSAAGTRDIQYF. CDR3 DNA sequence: TGTGCCAGCAGCGCCGCCGGGACTAGGGACATTCAGTACTTC. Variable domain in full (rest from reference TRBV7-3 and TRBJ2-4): GAGVSQTPSNKVTEKGKYVELRCDPISGHTALYWYRQSLGQGPEFLIYFQGTGAADDSGLPNDRFFAVRPEGSVSTLKIQRTERGDSAVYLCASSAAGTRDIQYFGAGTRLSVL.

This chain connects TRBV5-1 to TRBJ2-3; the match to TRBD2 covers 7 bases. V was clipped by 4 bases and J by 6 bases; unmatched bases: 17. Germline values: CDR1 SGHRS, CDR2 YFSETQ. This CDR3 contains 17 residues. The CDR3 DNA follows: TGCGCCAGCAGCAGGGAGGGACTCTACGGGGTAGGGGATACGCAGTATTTT. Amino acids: CASSREGLYGVGDTQYF. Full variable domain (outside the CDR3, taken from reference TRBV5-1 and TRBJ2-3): KAGVTQTPRYLIKTRGQQVTLSCSPISGHRSVSWYQQTPGQGLQFLFEYFSETQRNKGNFPGRFSGRQFSNSRSEMNVSTLELGDSALYLCASSREGLYGVGDTQYFGPGTRLTVL.

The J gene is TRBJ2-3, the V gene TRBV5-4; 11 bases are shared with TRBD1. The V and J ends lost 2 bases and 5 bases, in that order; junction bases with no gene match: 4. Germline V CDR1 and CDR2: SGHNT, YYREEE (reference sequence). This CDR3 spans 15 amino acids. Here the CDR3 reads CASSFGQGAQDTQYF. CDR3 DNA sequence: TGTGCCAGCAGCTTTGGACAGGGGGCGCAAGATACGCAGTATTTT.

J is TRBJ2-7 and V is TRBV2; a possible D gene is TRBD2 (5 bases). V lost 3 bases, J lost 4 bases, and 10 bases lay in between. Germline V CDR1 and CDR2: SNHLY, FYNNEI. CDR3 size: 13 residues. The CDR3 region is CASSDGRGYEQYF. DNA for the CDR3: TGTGCCAGCAGTGATGGCCGCGGGTACGAGCAGTACTTC.

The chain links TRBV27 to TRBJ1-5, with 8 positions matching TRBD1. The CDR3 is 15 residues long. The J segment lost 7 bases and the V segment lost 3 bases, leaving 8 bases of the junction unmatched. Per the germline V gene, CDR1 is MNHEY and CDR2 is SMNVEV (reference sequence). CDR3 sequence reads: CASSLGQGASQPQHF. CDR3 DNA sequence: TGTGCCAGCAGTTTGGGGCAGGGGGCATCACAGCCCCAGCATTTT.

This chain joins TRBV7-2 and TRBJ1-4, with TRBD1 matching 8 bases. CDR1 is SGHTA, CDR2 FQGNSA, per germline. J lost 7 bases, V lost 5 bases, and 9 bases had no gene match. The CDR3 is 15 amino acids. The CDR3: CASSNRQGTGEKLFF. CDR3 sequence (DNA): TGTGCCAGCAGCAACCGACAGGGGACCGGTGAAAAACTGTTTTTT.

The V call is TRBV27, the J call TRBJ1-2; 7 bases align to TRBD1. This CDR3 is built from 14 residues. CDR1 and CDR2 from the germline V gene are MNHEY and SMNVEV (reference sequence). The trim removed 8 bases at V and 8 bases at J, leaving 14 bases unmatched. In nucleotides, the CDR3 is TGTGCCAGCGGAAGGACAGGTCCTTCAATGGGCTACACCTTC. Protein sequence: CASGRTGPSMGYTF.

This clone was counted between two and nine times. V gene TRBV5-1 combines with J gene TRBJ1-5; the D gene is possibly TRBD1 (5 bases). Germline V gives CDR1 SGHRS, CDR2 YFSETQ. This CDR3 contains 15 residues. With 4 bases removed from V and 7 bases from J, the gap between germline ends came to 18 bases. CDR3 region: CASSPGDGGWQPQHF. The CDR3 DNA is TGCGCCAGCAGCCCGGGGGACGGAGGGTGGCAGCCCCAGCATTTT.

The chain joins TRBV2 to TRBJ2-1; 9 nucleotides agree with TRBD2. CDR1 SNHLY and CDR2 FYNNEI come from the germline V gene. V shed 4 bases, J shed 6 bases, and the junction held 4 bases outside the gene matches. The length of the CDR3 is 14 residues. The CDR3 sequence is CASSALLAGNEQFF. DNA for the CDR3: TGTGCCAGCAGTGCCTTACTAGCGGGCAATGAGCAGTTCTTC.

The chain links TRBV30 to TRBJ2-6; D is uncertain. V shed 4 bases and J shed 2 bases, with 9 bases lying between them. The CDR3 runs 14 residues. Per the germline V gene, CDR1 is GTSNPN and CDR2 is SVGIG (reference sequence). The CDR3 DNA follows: TGTGCCTGGAAGTCCACACCTGGGGCCAACGTCCTGACTTTC. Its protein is CAWKSTPGANVLTF.

For the CDR3, the DNA is TGTGCCAGCAGCCAAGTTCTAACGGGGGTCTACAATGAGCAGTTCTTC. As protein: CASSQVLTGVYNEQFF. The chain combines TRBV3-1 (or the pseudogene TRBV3-2) with TRBJ2-1, with D possibly being TRBD2 (6 bases). Germline V lookup: CDR1 LGHDT, CDR2 YNNKEL (reference sequence). V lost 1 base, J lost 3 bases, and 13 bases lay in between. CDR3 length: 16 amino acids.

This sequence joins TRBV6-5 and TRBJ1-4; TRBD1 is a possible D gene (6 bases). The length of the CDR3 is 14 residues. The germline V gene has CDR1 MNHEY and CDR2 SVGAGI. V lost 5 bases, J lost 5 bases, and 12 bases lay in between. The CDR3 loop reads CASSKQGLNEKLFF. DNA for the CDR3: TGTGCCAGCAGTAAACAGGGTCTAAATGAAAAACTGTTTTTT.

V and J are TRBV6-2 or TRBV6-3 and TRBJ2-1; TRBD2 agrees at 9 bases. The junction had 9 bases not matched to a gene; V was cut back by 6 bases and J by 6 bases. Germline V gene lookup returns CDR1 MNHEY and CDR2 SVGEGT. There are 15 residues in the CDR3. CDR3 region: CASSFLAGPANEQFF. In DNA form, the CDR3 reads TGTGCCAGCAGCTTCCTAGCGGGGCCCGCCAATGAGCAGTTCTTC.